This T cell receptor (beta chain) was captured in a study of cytomegalovirus exposure and HLA in healthy donors (TCRdb year 2017). In the study overall: An earlier analysis of approximately 550 of the donors reported roughly 270 Gb of sequence data and some 120 million unique TCR beta sequences from about 200 million T cells. An early release that covered around 590 HLA-typed donors contained approximately 300 gigabases of sequencing data and tens of millions of unique TCR sequences. Among the approximately 400 genotyped donors, around 81% belonged to the genetic ancestry cluster associated with self-reported Caucasian donors. The study aimed to test whether signatures of past pathogen exposure could be identified by cataloging public T cell receptors. The T cell repertoires of about 700 subjects were profiled by immunosequencing and related to cytomegalovirus serostatus. A separate validation cohort of some 130 different subjects was used in addition to the roughly 640-subject first cohort. The study combined high-throughput TCR immunosequencing, statistical association of individual TCRs with disease status, and machine learning to predict cytomegalovirus infection status. In a later analysis, previously published TCR beta repertoires from roughly 710 donors were re-analyzed and high-resolution HLA genotyping was added so that TCR occurrence patterns could be studied. The later analysis used no new phenotypic data to find candidate immune exposures, relying instead on TCR beta sequences and their occurrence across donors. In an earlier analysis of 550 to 700 of the donors, high-throughput TCR beta sequencing was used to judge whether each TCR beta V gene segment behaved as functional or pseudogenic. Donor age, sex, ethnicity and CMV serostatus were collected together with the repertoire data. A later genetic analysis took genome-wide SNP genotypes for about three fifths of the 666 donors and used that subset as a discovery cohort. All discovery cohort repertoires had been generated using a single sequencing platform. Class I and class II HLA loci were covered by the typing at four-digit resolution. Typing coverage varied by locus: roughly 620-640 donors for A, B, C, DRB1 and DQB1; 500 to 550 for DQA1; some 610 for DPA1; roughly 450 for DPB1. Four to six DR-DQ haplotypes were handled as single units for association and clustering, since linkage in the cohort was strong. Among around 400 genotyped donors of the cohort, an average of around 240,000 unique TCR beta nucleotide sequences was sequenced per donor, of which roughly 17% were non-productive. What the work shows at the level of the full study, not this receptor alone: A later analysis associated about 18,000 TCR beta sequences with specific HLA alleles at a false discovery rate of 0.05. The authors suggested that the approach could potentially be extended to other disease states and immunological phenotypes. Three of the identified cytomegalovirus-associated TCR beta chains were confirmed in vitro to be specific for cytomegalovirus antigens. In a later analysis, HLA-associated TCR beta chains were found to be more clonally expanded and to have lower generation probabilities than equally common non-associated chains. When HLA alleles, especially DR and DQ, strongly co-occurred, attributing TCR associations to individual alleles was difficult. In an earlier analysis of more than 450 of the donors, most TCR beta V segments were observed in productive rearrangements about 87% or about 30% of the time, broadly matching IMGT annotations. The study listed 164 TCR beta chains as associated with cytomegalovirus. This cohort had only TCR beta chains sequenced, and the lack of alpha or paired-chain data limited which features could be detected. Some IMGT-functional V segments, including TRBV6-2 and TRBV6-3, could not be told apart with the 87-base-pair reads, so those segments were excluded. A cluster of highly shared sequence variants was judged likely to be a technical artifact of the sequencing pipeline. In a later analysis, TCR association rates were found to vary across HLA loci, with the most associated TCRs seen for DRB1 alleles and the fewest for HLA-C alleles. A later genetic analysis associated a missense DCLRE1C variant with V-gene and J-gene trimming of TCR beta chains, and an independent cohort replicated the association. Because some donors lacked HLA typing at each locus, the association tests relied only on the typed subset. In a later genetic analysis, fewer N-insertions in productive TCRs were reported among donors in an Asian-associated ancestry cluster than the roughly 700-donor mean. Correlated functional status among segregating V segments might be attributable to linkage disequilibrium, but an unknown experimental factor could not be ruled out. A further reported finding was that TCR beta sequences accurately predicted the HLA-A and HLA-B alleles for most subjects in the first cohort. Several of the top co-occurrence clusters appeared to be linked to parvovirus B19, influenza, CMV and Epstein-Barr virus, according to a later analysis. Presence/absence analyses assumed roughly uniform sequencing depth across donors, an assumption that may not hold. The only immune exposure information available for the cohort was CMV serostatus. Most CMV-associated TCR beta chains appeared to be HLA-restricted in a later analysis, and the HLA associations seemed to be driven largely by CMV exposure. Most TCR sequences were seen in very few donors, while some public TCRs were found in many individuals. The classifier was reported to diagnose cytomegalovirus status with high specificity and sensitivity in both the original and validation cohorts. The earlier analysis of 450 to 700 of the donors excluded some 16 rarely observed V segments, including chromosome 9 orphons, because counts were too low.

The germline V gene supplies CDR1 MDHEN and CDR2 SYDVKM. At the junction V is shortened by 6 bases and J by 7 bases; bases outside the gene matches: 10. The CDR3 spans 15 residues, from the cysteine through the phenylalanine. CDR3 DNA is the only sequence kept; it has 45 bases, read in frame from the first base. The cohort was made up of under 800 healthy bone marrow donors. Cohort members were all nominally healthy when sampled, although unrecorded immune exposures were likely present. The donor was CMV seronegative and belonged to the group of 352 seronegative cohort members. A peripheral blood sample was collected from each donor, and TCR beta sequencing was performed on peripheral blood mononuclear cells. The Qiagen DNeasy Blood Extraction Kit was used to extract genomic DNA from the blood cell samples. On this clone: Its antigen target is currently unknown. There are no base qualities to consult, and no much larger clone falls within one base.

Libraries came from the immunoSEQ multiplex PCR assay. For the multiplex PCR, a mixture combining 60 forward primers for TCR Vbeta segments and 13 reverse primers for TCR Jbeta segments was used. The CDR3 region of rearranged TCR beta genes was amplified from genomic DNA with a multiplex PCR assay. Amplified TCR beta libraries were sequenced as 87-base-pair reads on the Illumina HiSeq System. The authors' analysis ran thus. Across the roughly 670 repertoires, a later analysis counted about 81 million unique TCR beta chains, roughly 11 million of which were shared by at least two donors. Raw reads were error-corrected and collapsed into unique sequences by a nearest-neighbor algorithm in which closely related sequences were merged to remove PCR and sequencing errors. V, D and J gene segments were assigned by aligning CDR3 sequences to IMGT reference sequences. For a sequence to be retained, at least a six-nucleotide match to both a V gene segment and a J gene segment was required. Rearrangements were called productive when the CDR3 lacked stop codons and stayed in frame with V and J; all others were non-productive. CDR3 was defined by IMGT convention, running from the second conserved V-encoded cysteine to the conserved J-encoded phenylalanine. The earlier analysis of 587 of the donors excluded any sequence lacking an unambiguous match to a single V gene segment. An earlier analysis of 500 to 600 of the donors classified V segments as functional when productive rearrangements were above 56.7% and as segregating when the standard deviation between donors was above 5%. A statistical classification framework was built for diagnosing cytomegalovirus status from the catalog of TCR beta chain sequences. In a later analysis, TCR nucleotide sequences were compared against IMGT/GENE-DB human TR gene sequences so that V and J genes could be assigned. A later analysis assigned CDR3 sequences and most-parsimonious VDJ recombination scenarios with the TCRdist pipeline. In a later analysis, every TCR beta chain was defined by the combination of its CDR3 amino acid sequence and its V-gene family, and reads without a unique V-gene family were dropped. In a later analysis, nearly 600 highly shared, low-generation-probability nucleotide sequences were removed to address suspected cross-contamination and a sequencing artifact. In a later analysis, a clonal expansion index was calculated for each public chain from normalized within-repertoire ranks of inferred template counts. Generation probabilities in a later analysis came from a VDJ recombination model fitted to out-of-frame rearrangements, and those results were checked against IGoR. In a later analysis, TCR-TCR, TCR-HLA and TCR-CMV co-occurrence was scored with hypergeometric tests, and a repertoire-size bias correction was applied to TCR pairs. False discovery rates were estimated in a later analysis by permuting HLA or CMV assignments 20 times. In a later analysis, co-occurring TCRs were grouped using DBSCAN, with TCRdist sequence similarity added in when clustering inside HLA-allele-positive subsets. Repertoires with fewer than 30,000 or more than 120,000 public chains, plus five repertoires with anomalous nucleotide sharing, were excluded from co-occurrence clustering. TCRdb stores this immuneACCESS table with in-frame sequences only. Part of the clones is absent; in the studies checked, under half of the shortfall reflects unresolved V genes, and no reason is known for the rest. Clone size and the V and J calls come from that table; the DNA yielded D and trimming. The sample contains 100,000 or so clones, about 70% of them found a single time. The ten largest clones capture 1.5% to 2% of the sample.

The sequence joins TRBV28 to TRBJ2-1, with 9 middle bases fitting TRBD1. This sequence originates from a woman between 35 and 50 years old in good health and CMV-seronegative. The sample comprised PBMCs. In nucleotides, the sequence is TGTGCCAGCAGCCCCCCGCCCGGGACAGGGAATGAGCAGTTCTTC. The resulting protein is CASSPPPGTGNEQFF.